The 10 T cell receptor beta chains reported below all come from one sample, sequenced in a study of T cells expressing NK-cell markers. Using the 5' RACE reads, TCRdb records one entry per CDR3 protein without DNA. Its listing shows roughly 380,000 distinct CDR3 sequences. The source material was blood T cells: a sorted CD56 or NKG2C T cell subset, CD4+ or CD8+ T cells, or bulk PBMC T cells (not recorded which). The receptors shown here come from a man aged 18 to 69 in good health.

The chain is built from TRBV3-1 and TRBJ1-1; TCRdb's D call of TRBD1 is untestable without DNA. The CDR3 has 14 amino acids. CDR1 and CDR2 (germline): LGHDT, YNNKEL (reference sequence). The chain's CDR3 is CASSRGVMNTEAFF.

V and J are TRBV20-1 and TRBJ2-3; TCRdb's D gene call, TRBD2, goes unchecked for lack of DNA. From germline, CDR1 is DFQATT and CDR2 SNEGSKA (reference sequence). This CDR3 is 15 amino acids long. The CDR3 sequence is CSAGLAGAPEDTQYF.

The chain couples TRBV7-2 to TRBJ2-1; TCRdb reports TRBD2, a call that lacks DNA to check it against. The CDR3 contains 16 residues. Germline CDR1 is SGHTA and CDR2 is FQGNSA. CDR3 amino acids: CASSLRVAGGQNEQFF. Filled out from reference TRBV7-2 and TRBJ2-1, the complete variable domain reads GAGVSQSPSNKVTEKGKDVELRCDPISGHTALYWYRQSLGQGLEFLIYFQGNSAPDKSGLPSDRFSAERTGGSVSTLTIQRTQQEDSAVYLCASSLRVAGGQNEQFFGPGTRLTVL.

CDR3 region: CASSLGTSATYEQYF. The chain uses TRBV2 and TRBJ2-7; the TCRdb D gene call, TRBD2, has no DNA to confirm it. The length of the CDR3 is 15 residues. Germline V gene data show CDR1 as SNHLY and CDR2 as FYNNEI.

The rearrangement uses TRBV12-3 or TRBV12-4 and TRBJ2-1; TCRdb gives TRBD1 as the D gene, but with no DNA this cannot be confirmed. This CDR3 region has 15 residues. The CDR3 is CASSMDRNAYNEQFF.

The chain joins TRBV10-3 to TRBJ2-7; TCRdb names TRBD1, which stays unverified in the absence of DNA. The CDR3 runs 13 residues. CDR1 is ENHRY, CDR2 SYGVKD, per germline. CDR3 amino acids: CAISSTGFNEQYF.

The gene calls are TRBV6-5 and TRBJ2-3; lacking DNA, the TRBD1 call made by TCRdb goes unchecked. Germline CDR1 reads MNHEY; CDR2 reads SVGAGI. This CDR3 has 16 amino acids. CDR3 protein: CASSYTGYMGTDTQYF.

The J gene is TRBJ1-5, the V gene TRBV12-3 or TRBV12-4. This CDR3 contains 16 residues. This chain's CDR3 is CASSYRTFSSNQPQHF.

The V and J genes are TRBV4-1 and TRBJ2-7; TCRdb's D call of TRBD1 is untestable without DNA. The CDR3 length is 14 residues. Germline V gene data show CDR1 as MGHRA and CDR2 as YSYEKL. CDR3 amino acids: CASSRDRGRDEQYF.

V and J are TRBV7-2 and TRBJ1-3; TCRdb proposes TRBD1, but this gene call is untestable without DNA. In germline, CDR1 is SGHTA, CDR2 FQGNSA. The CDR3 is 15 amino acids. The CDR3 protein is CASSLYAGRGNTIYF.